The 27 T cell receptor beta chains listed next were all sequenced from one sample in a study of cytomegalovirus exposure and HLA in healthy donors (dated by TCRdb to the late 2010s). The library was generated by the immunoSEQ multiplex PCR assay. A mixture of 60 forward primers for TCR Vbeta segments and 13 reverse primers for TCR Jbeta segments was used in the multiplex PCR. TCRdb re-hosts the immuneACCESS table, in-frame sequences only. Its copies lack some clones; in the studies checked, an unresolved V gene accounts for under half of them, and the cause for the rest is not known. A total of around 83,000 clones appear in this sample, about three quarters of them only once. The biggest ten clones account for 4% to 5.5% of the sample. Sequencing was performed on PBMCs. These receptors were collected from a male donor in good health and CMV-seropositive.

V usage is TRBV27 and J usage is TRBJ2-3; TRBD1 might be the D (6 bases). This CDR3 is built from 17 residues. Trimming shortened V by 5 bases and J by 4 bases, and 22 bases separated the two germline ends. Germline loops: CDR1 MNHEY, CDR2 SMNVEV (reference sequence). This chain's CDR3 is CASSPSSWTAQSDTQYF. The CDR3 DNA sequence: TGTGCCAGCAGTCCCTCCTCGTGGACAGCGCAATCAGATACGCAGTATTTT.

The chain joins TRBV5-1 to TRBJ2-7, with D tentatively TRBD1 (7 bases). Germline CDR1 is SGHRS and CDR2 is YFSETQ. V was cut by 2 bases and J by 0 bases, with 15 bases left in between. The CDR3 extends over 16 amino acids. CDR3 nucleotide sequence: TGCGCCAGCAGCTTAGGAGGGGGCGAGACCTCCTACGAGCAGTACTTC. Translation gives CASSLGGGETSYEQYF.

The table lists this clone with a few counts. This rearrangement joins TRBV30 to TRBJ2-3, with D tentatively TRBD2 (6 bases). The V gene's germline CDR1 is GTSNPN and CDR2 SVGIG (reference sequence). This CDR3 has 13 amino acids. V lost 5 bases, J lost 4 bases, and 13 bases lay in between. Here the CDR3 reads CAWGLAGSDTQYF. CDR3 DNA: TGTGCCTGGGGCCTCGCGGGGTCAGATACGCAGTATTTT.

The chain joins TRBV6-4 to TRBJ1-1; possible D gene TRBD1, 6 bases. The germline V and J ends were trimmed by 3 bases and 4 bases, with 12 bases remaining between them. Looked up from germline, CDR1 is MRHNA and CDR2 is SNTAGT. This CDR3 spans 14 amino acids. CDR3 in amino acids: CASSEQGRSTEAFF. CDR3 nucleotide sequence: TGTGCCAGCAGTGAACAGGGTAGATCCACTGAAGCTTTCTTT.

The chain joins TRBV6-5 to TRBJ2-7, with 8 bases fitting TRBD2. Germline V CDR1 and CDR2: MNHEY, SVGAGI. This CDR3 has 14 amino acids. The V segment lost 7 bases and the J segment 2 bases; nucleotides outside the gene matches: 7. CDR3 in DNA: TGTGCCAGCATCGGAAGCGGGAGAGCCTACGAGCAGTACTTC. Residues: CASIGSGRAYEQYF.

This chain connects TRBV29-1 to TRBJ2-2, with TRBD2 identical over 9 bases. This CDR3 has 14 residues. CDR1 SQVTM and CDR2 ANQGSEA come from the germline V gene. Losses at the gene ends were 6 bases for V and 3 bases for J; bases not matched to a gene: 5. CDR3: CSVPGLADTGELFF. CDR3 nucleotide sequence: TGCAGCGTCCCGGGACTAGCTGACACCGGGGAGCTGTTTTTT.

The chain uses TRBV9 and TRBJ1-5; 9 bases agree with TRBD1. The germline V gene encodes CDR1 SGDLS and CDR2 YYNGEE. This CDR3 has 14 amino acids. Unmatched junction bases numbered 3, after V lost 4 bases and J lost 4 bases. CDR3 loop: CASSPGQGNQPQHF. CDR3 coding DNA: TGTGCCAGCAGCCCGGGACAGGGAAATCAGCCCCAGCATTTT.

The chain joins TRBV5-4 to TRBJ2-7; 11 bases are shared with TRBD2. Trimming cost V 4 bases and J 0 bases; bases outside gene matches: 3. The germline gives CDR1 SGHNT, CDR2 YYREEE (reference sequence). The CDR3 length is 15 residues. CDR3 residues: CASSRTSGFSYEQYF. As DNA, the CDR3 is TGTGCCAGCAGCCGGACTAGCGGGTTCTCCTACGAGCAGTACTTC.

The rearrangement links TRBV28 to TRBJ2-7, with 11 bases aligning to TRBD1. Trimming removed 3 bases from V and 4 bases from J; junction bases left unmatched: 5. Germline CDR1 is MDHEN and CDR2 is SYDVKM. The CDR3 is made up of 15 amino acids. The DNA for the CDR3 is TGTGCCAGCAGTTTTCCGGGACAGGGGGGGTACGAGCAGTACTTC. It codes for CASSFPGQGGYEQYF.

This clone was seen only a few times. The chain links TRBV15 to TRBJ2-3, with 7 bases fitting TRBD2. J gave up 5 bases and V 5 bases, and 10 bases lay outside the gene matches. CDR1 is LNHNV, CDR2 YYDKDF, per germline (reference sequence). The length of the CDR3 is 15 residues. The CDR3 nucleotides are TGTGCCACCAGCCCTTTCGGGACTACAGGAGATACGCAGTATTTT. It is translated as CATSPFGTTGDTQYF.

V and J are TRBV2 and TRBJ2-3; 8 bases fit TRBD2. Germline trimming cut 0 bases from V and 14 bases from J; bases unmatched to any gene: 7. CDR3 length: 13 residues. Germline V gene data show CDR1 as SNHLY and CDR2 as FYNNEI. CDR3 in amino acids: CASSEALGTRAYF. In DNA form, the CDR3 reads TGTGCCAGCAGTGAAGCGCTTGGGACTAGGGCGTATTTT.

This chain connects TRBV5-5 to TRBJ1-2; no clear D. With 0 bases removed from V and 5 bases from J, the gap between germline ends came to 11 bases. The CDR3 contains 14 residues. Germline V lookup: CDR1 SGHKS, CDR2 YYEKEE (reference sequence). This chain's CDR3 is CASSLVGLEYGYTF. The CDR3 region has the DNA TGTGCCAGCAGCTTGGTCGGCCTGGAGTATGGCTACACCTTC. Full variable domain (missing parts from reference TRBV5-5 and TRBJ1-2): DAGVTQSPTHLIKTRGQQVTLRCSPISGHKSVSWYQQVLGQGPQFIFQYYEKEERGRGNFPDRFSARQFPNYSSELNVNALLLGDSALYLCASSLVGLEYGYTFGSGTRLTVV.

This chain connects TRBV7-9 to TRBJ1-2; 10 bases are a match to TRBD1. Germline V gives CDR1 SEHNR, CDR2 FQNEAQ (reference sequence). CDR3 length: 15 amino acids. Trimming cost V 1 base and J 8 bases; bases outside gene matches: 7. CDR3 coding DNA: TGTGCCAGCAGCTTAGATTCGGACAGGGGGGGCGGCTACACCTTC. Translating it yields CASSLDSDRGGGYTF. Variable domain in full (rest from reference TRBV7-9 and TRBJ1-2): DTGVSQNPRHKITKRGQNVTFRCDPISEHNRLYWYRQTLGQGPEFLTYFQNEAQLEKSRLLSDRFSAERPKGSFSTLEIQRTEQGDSAMYLCASSLDSDRGGGYTFGSGTRLTVV.

The genes are TRBV7-6 and TRBJ2-7; weak D call: TRBD2 (6 bases). The germline V gene has CDR1 SGHVS and CDR2 FNYEAQ. This CDR3 is built from 15 residues. Deletions cut 0 bases from V and 2 bases from J, with 11 bases between. CDR3 sequence: CASSLARGYTYEQYF. The CDR3 DNA sequence: TGTGCCAGCAGCTTAGCCCGGGGGTACACCTACGAGCAGTACTTC.

Turning to this clone: The DNA is omitted, as the CDR3 cannot be located on it reliably, and the CDR3 follows TCRdb's listing. V gene TRBV27 combines with J gene TRBJ2-7; the table's D gene call, TRBD2, was not cross checked with the DNA. The germline V gene has CDR1 MNHEY and CDR2 SMNVEV (reference sequence). The CDR3 adds up to 15 amino acids, both ends counted. The CDR3 loop reads CASSLSLRVGYEQYF.

The chain joins TRBV7-9 to TRBJ2-1; D may be TRBD2 (5 bases). Per germline, CDR1 SEHNR and CDR2 FQNEAQ (reference sequence). The CDR3 totals 15 residues. Trimming pared 7 bases from V and 5 bases from J, leaving 18 bases between. The CDR3 is CASTTDGEFDNEQFF. CDR3 DNA sequence: TGTGCCAGCACCACTGACGGGGAATTTGACAATGAGCAGTTCTTC.

The chain has TRBV6-1 and TRBJ2-5; tentatively, D is TRBD1 (5 bases). The DNA end favors TRBJ2-7, so the J call may be wrong. There are 17 residues in the CDR3. CDR1 and CDR2 (germline): MNHNS, SASEGT. The CDR3 DNA reads as TGTGCCAGCAGTGAACGTGAATCTGGGGCACCCACCTACGAGCAGTACTTC. It yields the protein CASSERESGAPTYEQYF.

V is TRBV2 and J is TRBJ1-2; a possible D gene is TRBD1 (5 bases). The germline V and J ends were trimmed by 6 bases and 7 bases, with 15 bases remaining between them. Germline lookup yields CDR1 SNHLY and CDR2 FYNNEI. This CDR3 has 13 amino acids. CDR3 loop: CASRSGILPGYTF. CDR3 nucleotide sequence: TGTGCCAGCAGGTCAGGGATCCTCCCTGGCTACACCTTC.

This chain joins TRBV4-2 and TRBJ2-7; 10 nucleotides match TRBD1. Losses at the gene ends were 0 bases for V and 7 bases for J; bases not matched to a gene: 9. The CDR3 runs to 16 residues. Germline CDR1 reads LGHNA; CDR2 reads YNFKEQ. As DNA, the CDR3 is TGTGCCAGCAGCCAAGAACCGCCGGGACAGGGGAGTGAGCAGTACTTC. Protein: CASSQEPPGQGSEQYF.

This clone was picked up a small number of times. The rearrangement links TRBV6-5 to TRBJ2-7, with 7 positions matching TRBD1. This CDR3 is built from 15 residues. The germline V gene has CDR1 MNHEY and CDR2 SVGAGI. The J segment lost 1 base and the V segment lost 10 bases, leaving 13 bases of the junction unmatched. The CDR3, as DNA: TGTGCCACCAGCAGGGGGATCTCCAATTCCTACGAGCAGTACGTC. This codes for CATSRGISNSYEQYV.

This chain links TRBV28 with TRBJ1-4; 7 bases are shared with TRBD1. The CDR3 has 14 residues. Germline V gene sequence: CDR1 MDHEN, CDR2 SYDVKM. The ends lost 5 bases at V and 8 bases at J; junction bases unmatched: 8. The CDR3 nucleotides are TGTGCCAGCAGTACCCACAGGGGTGGGGAAAAACTGTTTTTT. Translating it yields CASSTHRGGEKLFF.

The chain couples TRBV4-1 to TRBJ1-1; D perhaps matches TRBD1 (5 bases). The CDR3 has 15 residues. V was cut by 0 bases and J by 5 bases, with 13 bases left in between. CDR1 is MGHRA and CDR2 is YSYEKL in the germline V gene. CDR3 sequence reads: CASSQDGAGGTEAFF. The DNA of the CDR3 is TGCGCCAGCAGCCAAGATGGGGCCGGTGGGACTGAAGCTTTCTTT.

The sample holds one count of this clone. The same CDR3 is also encoded by other DNA sequences in this sample. The V call is TRBV29-1, the J call TRBJ1-1, with D possibly matching TRBD1 (5 bases). The germline gives CDR1 SQVTM, CDR2 ANQGSEA. Trimming took off 4 bases at V and 2 bases at J, with 8 bases between the two ends. This CDR3 contains 12 residues. The CDR3 spells CSVGGGNTEAFF. The CDR3 DNA follows: TGCAGCGTTGGGGGGGGTAACACTGAAGCTTTCTTT. Based on the CDR3 plus reference TRBV29-1 and TRBJ1-1, the full variable domain is SAVISQKPSRDICQRGTSLTIQCQVDSQVTMMFWYRQQPGQSLTLIATANQGSEATYESGFVIDKFPISRPNLTFSTLTVSNMSPEDSSIYLCSVGGGNTEAFFGQGTRLTVV.

The chain has TRBV10-3 and TRBJ1-6; TRBD1 agrees at 7 bases. CDR1 ENHRY and CDR2 SYGVKD come from the germline V gene. The CDR3 is 14 amino acids. Trimming cost V 6 bases and J 7 bases; bases outside gene matches: 6. CDR3 DNA sequence: TGTGCCATCAGCCCGGGACAGCCGAATTCACCCCTCCACTTT. It is translated as CAISPGQPNSPLHF.

The chain has TRBV9 and TRBJ2-3; 9 bases match TRBD1. The CDR3 totals 14 residues. Per germline, CDR1 SGDLS and CDR2 YYNGEE. V lost 0 bases, J lost 11 bases, and 7 bases stayed unmatched. CDR3 in DNA: TGTGCCAGCAGCGTAGGTGGAGCGGGACAGGGGCAGTATTTT. Translated, it gives CASSVGGAGQGQYF. Together with reference TRBV9 and TRBJ2-3, the CDR3 gives the full variable domain: DSGVTQTPKHLITATGQRVTLRCSPRSGDLSVYWYQQSLDQGLQFLIQYYNGEERAKGNILERFSAQQFPDLHSELNLSSLELGDSALYFCASSVGGAGQGQYFGPGTRLTVL.

The chain carries TRBV28 and TRBJ1-2; TRBD1 agrees at 9 bases. Germline V gene sequence: CDR1 MDHEN, CDR2 SYDVKM. CDR3 size: 15 residues. J gave up 4 bases and V 6 bases, and 9 bases lay outside the gene matches. Here the CDR3 reads CASSRWTGESYGYTF. The CDR3 DNA follows: TGTGCCAGCAGCCGCTGGACAGGGGAGTCCTATGGCTACACCTTC.

V and J are TRBV5-5 and TRBJ1-5; D not certain. The CDR3 length is 14 residues. V shed 2 bases and J shed 0 bases, with 6 bases lying between them. CDR1 and CDR2 (germline): SGHKS, YYEKEE (reference sequence). Here the CDR3 reads CASSLLDSNQPQHF. In DNA form, the CDR3 reads TGTGCCAGCAGCTTATTAGATAGCAATCAGCCCCAGCATTTT.